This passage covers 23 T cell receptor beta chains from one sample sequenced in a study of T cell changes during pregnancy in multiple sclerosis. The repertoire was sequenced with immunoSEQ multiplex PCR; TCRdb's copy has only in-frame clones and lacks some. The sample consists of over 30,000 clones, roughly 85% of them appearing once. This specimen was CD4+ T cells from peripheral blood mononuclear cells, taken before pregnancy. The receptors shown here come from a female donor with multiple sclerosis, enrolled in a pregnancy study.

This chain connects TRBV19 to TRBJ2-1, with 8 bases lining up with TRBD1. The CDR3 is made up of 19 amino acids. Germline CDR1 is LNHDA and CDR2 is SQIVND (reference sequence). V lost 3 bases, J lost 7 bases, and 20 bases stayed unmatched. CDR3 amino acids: CASSIRKVFRGRRGNEQFF. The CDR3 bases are TGTGCCAGTAGTATTCGAAAAGTGTTCAGGGGGCGTAGGGGGAATGAGCAGTTCTTC.

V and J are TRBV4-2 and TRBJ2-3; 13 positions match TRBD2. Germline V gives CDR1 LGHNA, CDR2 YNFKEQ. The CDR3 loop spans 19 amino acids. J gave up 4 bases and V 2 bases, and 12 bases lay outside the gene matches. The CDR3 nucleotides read TGTGCCAGCAGCCAAACCACTAGCGGGAGGGCCGGGAGTTCAGATACGCAGTATTTT. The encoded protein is CASSQTTSGRAGSSDTQYF.

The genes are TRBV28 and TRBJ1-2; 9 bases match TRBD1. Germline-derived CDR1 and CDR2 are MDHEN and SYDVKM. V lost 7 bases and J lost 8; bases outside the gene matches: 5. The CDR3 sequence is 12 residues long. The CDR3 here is CASNTGGVGYTF. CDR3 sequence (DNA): TGTGCCAGCAACACAGGGGGCGTCGGCTACACCTTC.

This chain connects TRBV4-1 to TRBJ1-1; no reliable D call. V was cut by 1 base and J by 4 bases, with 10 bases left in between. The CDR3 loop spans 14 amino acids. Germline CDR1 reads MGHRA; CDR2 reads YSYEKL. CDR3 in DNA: TGCGCCAGCAGCCAAGGATCTGGGCTCACTGAAGCTTTCTTT. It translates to CASSQGSGLTEAFF.

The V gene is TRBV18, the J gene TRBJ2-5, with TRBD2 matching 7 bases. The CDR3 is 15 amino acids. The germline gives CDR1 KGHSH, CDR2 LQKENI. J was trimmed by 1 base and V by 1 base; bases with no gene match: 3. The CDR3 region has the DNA TGTGCCAGCTCACCACTAGCGGGCGCCCAAGAGACCCAGTACTTC. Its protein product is CASSPLAGAQETQYF.

This CDR3 is CASSLPSGYEQYF. CDR3 bases: TGTGCCAGTAGCCTCCCTAGCGGCTACGAGCAGTACTTC. This rearrangement joins TRBV19 to TRBJ2-7; 7 nucleotides line up with TRBD2. The CDR3 has 13 residues. Germline lookup yields CDR1 LNHDA and CDR2 SQIVND (reference sequence). V gave up 6 bases and J gave up 3 bases; unmatched junction bases: 5.

The CDR3: CASSSLRGRNQPQHF. Here the CDR3 DNA reads TGTGCCAGCAGTTCCCTTAGGGGTCGCAATCAGCCCCAGCATTTT. The rearrangement uses TRBV6-5 and TRBJ1-5; perhaps TRBD1 as D (5 bases). CDR1 and CDR2 from the germline V gene are MNHEY and SVGAGI. Trimming pared 4 bases from V and 2 bases from J, leaving 12 bases between. The CDR3 runs to 15 residues.

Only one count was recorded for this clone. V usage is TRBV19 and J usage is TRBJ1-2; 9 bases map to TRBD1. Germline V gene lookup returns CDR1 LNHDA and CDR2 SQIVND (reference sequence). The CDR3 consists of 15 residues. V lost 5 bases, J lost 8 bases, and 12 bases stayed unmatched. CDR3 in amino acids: CASSLDTGTGSGYTF. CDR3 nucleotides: TGTGCCAGTAGTCTCGACACCGGGACAGGGTCCGGCTACACCTTC. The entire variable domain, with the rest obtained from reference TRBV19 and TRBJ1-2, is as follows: DGGITQSPKYLFRKEGQNVTLSCEQNLNHDAMYWYRQDPGQGLRLIYYSQIVNDFQKGDIAEGYSVSREKKESFPLTVTSAQKNPTAFYLCASSLDTGTGSGYTFGSGTRLTVV.

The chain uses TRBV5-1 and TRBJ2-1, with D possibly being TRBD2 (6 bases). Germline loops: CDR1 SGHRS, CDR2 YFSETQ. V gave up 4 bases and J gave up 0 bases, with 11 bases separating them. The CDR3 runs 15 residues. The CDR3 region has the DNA TGCGCCAGCAGCCCAGCGGGTATCTCCTACAATGAGCAGTTCTTC. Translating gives CASSPAGISYNEQFF.

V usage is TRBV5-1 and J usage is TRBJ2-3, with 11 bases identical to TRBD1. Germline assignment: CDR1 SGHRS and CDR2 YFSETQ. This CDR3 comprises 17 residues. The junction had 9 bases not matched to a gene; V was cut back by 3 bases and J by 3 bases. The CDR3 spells CASSYTGTGGVTDTQYF. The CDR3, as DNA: TGCGCCAGCAGCTATACCGGGACAGGGGGAGTGACAGATACGCAGTATTTT.

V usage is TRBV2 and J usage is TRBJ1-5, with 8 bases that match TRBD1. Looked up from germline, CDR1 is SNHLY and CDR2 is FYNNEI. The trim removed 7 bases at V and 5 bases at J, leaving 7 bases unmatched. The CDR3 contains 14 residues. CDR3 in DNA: TGTGCCAGCACTGTCCGGACAGGGTATCAGCCCCAGCATTTT. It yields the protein CASTVRTGYQPQHF.

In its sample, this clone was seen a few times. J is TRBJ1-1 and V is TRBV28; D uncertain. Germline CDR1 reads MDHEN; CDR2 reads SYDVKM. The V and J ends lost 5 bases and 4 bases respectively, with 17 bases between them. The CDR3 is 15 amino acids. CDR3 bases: TGTGCCAGCAGTGCATCGACGGGTCGAAGCACTGAAGCTTTCTTT. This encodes CASSASTGRSTEAFF.

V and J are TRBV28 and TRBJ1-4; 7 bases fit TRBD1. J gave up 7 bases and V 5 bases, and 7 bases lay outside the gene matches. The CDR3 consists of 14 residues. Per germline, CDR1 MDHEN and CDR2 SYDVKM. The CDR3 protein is CASSRQGVGEKLFF. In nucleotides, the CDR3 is TGTGCCAGCAGTCGACAGGGAGTAGGTGAAAAACTGTTTTTT.

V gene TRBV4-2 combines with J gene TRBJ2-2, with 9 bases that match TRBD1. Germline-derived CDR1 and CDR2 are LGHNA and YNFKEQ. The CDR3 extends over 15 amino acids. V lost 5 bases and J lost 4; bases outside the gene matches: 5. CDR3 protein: CASSSRDRVTGELFF. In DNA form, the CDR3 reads TGTGCCAGCAGCTCCCGGGACAGGGTCACCGGGGAGCTGTTTTTT.

CDR3 in amino acids: CAWGLAVYEQYF. CDR3 nucleotide sequence: TGTGCCTGGGGACTAGCGGTCTACGAGCAGTACTTC. The chain links TRBV30 to TRBJ2-7, with 10 positions matching TRBD2. CDR3 size: 12 residues. The junction had 1 base not matched to a gene; V was cut back by 5 bases and J by 3 bases. Germline-derived CDR1 and CDR2 are GTSNPN and SVGIG (reference sequence).

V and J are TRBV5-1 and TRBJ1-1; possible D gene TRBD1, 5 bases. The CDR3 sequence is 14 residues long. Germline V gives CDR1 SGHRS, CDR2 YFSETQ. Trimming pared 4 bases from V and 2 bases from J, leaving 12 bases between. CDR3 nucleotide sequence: TGCGCCAGCAGCGCCGGACACCAAAACACTGAAGCTTTCTTT. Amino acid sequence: CASSAGHQNTEAFF.

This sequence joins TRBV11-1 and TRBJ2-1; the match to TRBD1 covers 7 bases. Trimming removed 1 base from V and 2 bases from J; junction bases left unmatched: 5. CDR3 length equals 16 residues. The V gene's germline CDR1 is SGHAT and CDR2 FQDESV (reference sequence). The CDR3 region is CASSLVGQATYNEQFF. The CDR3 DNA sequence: TGTGCCAGCAGCTTAGTAGGACAGGCCACCTACAATGAGCAGTTCTTC. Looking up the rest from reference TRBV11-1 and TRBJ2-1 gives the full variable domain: EAEVAQSPRYKITEKSQAVAFWCDPISGHATLYWYRQILGQGPELLVQFQDESVVDDSQLPKDRFSAERLKGVDSTLKIQPAELGDSAMYLCASSLVGQATYNEQFFGPGTRLTVL.

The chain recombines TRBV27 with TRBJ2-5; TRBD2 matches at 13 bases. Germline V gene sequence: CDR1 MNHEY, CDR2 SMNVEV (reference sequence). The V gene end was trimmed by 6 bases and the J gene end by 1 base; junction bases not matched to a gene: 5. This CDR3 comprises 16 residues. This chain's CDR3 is CASSRGTSGIQETQYF. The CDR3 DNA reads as TGTGCCAGCAGCCGTGGGACTAGCGGGATCCAAGAGACCCAGTACTTC.

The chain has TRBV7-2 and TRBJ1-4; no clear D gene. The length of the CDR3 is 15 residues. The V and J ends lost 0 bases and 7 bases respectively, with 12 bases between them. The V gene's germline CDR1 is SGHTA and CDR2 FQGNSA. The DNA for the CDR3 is TGTGCCAGCAGCTTAGCGTGGGGAGTAAGTGAAAAACTGTTTTTT. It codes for CASSLAWGVSEKLFF.

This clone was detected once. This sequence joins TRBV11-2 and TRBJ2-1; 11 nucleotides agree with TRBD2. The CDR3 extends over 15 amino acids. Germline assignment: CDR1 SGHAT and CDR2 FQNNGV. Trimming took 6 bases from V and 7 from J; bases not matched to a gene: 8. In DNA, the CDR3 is TGTGCCAGCAGTTTTAGCGGGAGGGCCGTGAATGAGCAGTTCTTC. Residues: CASSFSGRAVNEQFF.

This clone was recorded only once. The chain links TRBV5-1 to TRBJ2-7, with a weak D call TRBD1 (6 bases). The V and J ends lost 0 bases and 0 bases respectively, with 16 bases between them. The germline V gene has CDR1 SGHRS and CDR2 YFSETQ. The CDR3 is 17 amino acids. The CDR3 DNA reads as TGCGCCAGCAGCTTGGGGTGGACAGCCTTTAGCTCCTACGAGCAGTACTTC. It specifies CASSLGWTAFSSYEQYF.

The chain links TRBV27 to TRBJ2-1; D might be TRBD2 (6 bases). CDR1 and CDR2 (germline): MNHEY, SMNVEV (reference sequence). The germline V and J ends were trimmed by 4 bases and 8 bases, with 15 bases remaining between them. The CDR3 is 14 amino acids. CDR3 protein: CASSYGGRPDEQFF. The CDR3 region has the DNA TGTGCCAGCAGTTATGGAGGGAGACCGGATGAGCAGTTCTTC.

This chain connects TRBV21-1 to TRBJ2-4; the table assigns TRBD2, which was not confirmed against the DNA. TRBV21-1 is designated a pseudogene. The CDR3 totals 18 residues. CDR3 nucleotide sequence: TGTGCCAGCAGCAAAGTTTCTAGCGGTCACATAGCCAAAAACATTCAGTACTTC. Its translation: CASSKVSSGHIAKNIQYF.